This entry lists 24 T cell receptor beta chains sequenced from one sample in a study of cytomegalovirus exposure and HLA in healthy donors. PCR amplification relied on 60 Vbeta primers (plus 13 Jbeta primers). TCRdb's table, derived via immunoSEQ multiplex PCR, lists solely in-frame clones and lacks some. The sample has under 55,000 clones; about 73% are singletons. Material: PBMCs. Receptors originate from a man younger than 30 in good health and CMV-seronegative.

This chain uses TRBV6-4 with TRBJ1-3; TRBD1 might be the D (6 bases). CDR3 length: 14 amino acids. The germline V gene has CDR1 MRHNA and CDR2 SNTAGT. Trimming pared 5 bases from V and 8 bases from J, leaving 16 bases between. The chain's CDR3 is CASSPWAGADTIYF. DNA for the CDR3: TGTGCCAGCAGTCCCTGGGCAGGGGCGGACACCATATATTTT.

CDR3 nucleotides: TGTGCCTGTTCAGGGGGAACCGAAGCTTTCTTT. This translates into CACSGGTEAFF. The genes are TRBV30 and TRBJ1-1, with 7 bases identical to TRBD1. The junction had 6 bases not matched to a gene; V was cut back by 6 bases and J by 8 bases. This CDR3 has 11 residues. Germline CDR1 and CDR2: GTSNPN and SVGIG (reference sequence).

The chain is built from TRBV25-1 and TRBJ2-7; no firm D call. V lost 5 bases and J lost 6, with 8 bases in between. This CDR3 spans 11 amino acids. Germline CDR1 and CDR2: MGHDK and SYGVNS. The CDR3 DNA sequence: TGTGCCAGCAGTCGCATCGGCGAGCAGTACTTC. Its translation: CASSRIGEQYF.

In its sample, this clone was seen once. The chain uses TRBV29-1 and TRBJ1-5; 10 bases agree with TRBD1. Trimming cost V 4 bases and J 4 bases; bases outside gene matches: 7. This CDR3 is 15 amino acids long. Germline CDR1 and CDR2: SQVTM and ANQGSEA. CDR3 sequence reads: CSVAAGTGANQPQHF. CDR3 nucleotide sequence: TGCAGCGTTGCTGCCGGGACAGGGGCTAATCAGCCCCAGCATTTT. Drawing the rest from reference TRBV29-1 and TRBJ1-5, the complete variable domain is SAVISQKPSRDICQRGTSLTIQCQVDSQVTMMFWYRQQPGQSLTLIATANQGSEATYESGFVIDKFPISRPNLTFSTLTVSNMSPEDSSIYLCSVAAGTGANQPQHFGDGTRLSIL.

This clone has more than one count but fewer than ten. CDR3 DNA: TGTGCCAGCAGTACAGGGGACGAGCAGTACTTC. As protein: CASSTGDEQYF. This chain uses TRBV6-5 with TRBJ2-7, with 7 bases matching TRBD1. Germline values: CDR1 MNHEY, CDR2 SVGAGI. V gave up 5 bases and J gave up 5 bases; unmatched junction bases: 0. This CDR3 region has 11 residues.

This clone appeared once. J is TRBJ2-3 and V is TRBV9; D might be TRBD1 (5 bases). V lost 0 bases and J 4 bases, leaving 12 bases between the germline ends. The germline CDR1 and CDR2 sequences are SGDLS and YYNGEE. This CDR3 contains 15 residues. The CDR3 region is CASSVVGRVADTQYF. The DNA for the CDR3 is TGTGCCAGCAGCGTAGTGGGCAGGGTGGCAGATACGCAGTATTTT.

The chain links TRBV6-5 to TRBJ1-2; TRBD1 is a possible D gene (6 bases). CDR3 length equals 13 residues. The germline V and J ends were trimmed by 2 bases and 12 bases, with 16 bases remaining between them. Looked up from germline, CDR1 is MNHEY and CDR2 is SVGAGI. As DNA, the CDR3 is TGTGCCAGCAGTTACGAAAGGGGGGGTTTCGACACCTTC. This sequence encodes CASSYERGGFDTF.

This chain uses TRBV6-1 with TRBJ1-4; D is unclear. Germline V gene data show CDR1 as MNHNS and CDR2 as SASEGT. Trimming removed 6 bases from V and 0 bases from J, with 11 bases in between. The CDR3 extends over 15 amino acids. The CDR3 region is CASRAGGTTNEKLFF. CDR3 bases: TGTGCCAGCAGAGCCGGCGGGACAACTAATGAAAAACTGTTTTTT.

CDR3 DNA sequence: TGTGCCAGCAGCGCCGGGACAGAAGGACAGCCCCAGCATTTT. It codes for CASSAGTEGQPQHF. V is TRBV9 and J is TRBJ1-5, with 7 bases identical to TRBD1. With V trimmed by 3 bases and J by 7 bases, 7 bases remained unmatched. The CDR3 sequence is 14 residues long. CDR1 SGDLS and CDR2 YYNGEE come from the germline V gene.

V and J are TRBV11-3 and TRBJ2-7, with a tentative D call TRBD2 (6 bases). The CDR3 length is 14 residues. Trimming stripped 5 bases from V and 2 bases from J, with 13 bases between. Per germline, CDR1 SGHNT and CDR2 YENEEA. The chain's CDR3 is CASSRLGGTYEQYF. DNA of the CDR3: TGTGCCAGCAGCCGACTAGGCGGTACCTACGAGCAGTACTTC.

The rearrangement joins TRBV18 to TRBJ1-1; maybe TRBD1 (5 bases). Germline V lookup: CDR1 KGHSH, CDR2 LQKENI. V dropped 3 bases and J dropped 3 bases, with 11 bases sitting between them. The CDR3 is 14 amino acids. The chain's CDR3 is CASSPLIGDTEAFF. The CDR3 region has the DNA TGTGCCAGCTCACCTTTAATAGGGGACACTGAAGCTTTCTTT. The variable domain in full, completed from reference TRBV18 and TRBJ1-1, reads NAGVMQNPRHLVRRRGQEARLRCSPMKGHSHVYWYRQLPEEGLKFMVYLQKENIIDESGMPKERFSAEFPKEGPSILRIQQVVRGDSAAYFCASSPLIGDTEAFFGQGTRLTVV.

The chain employs TRBV15 and TRBJ1-1; TRBD1 agrees at 10 bases. Unmatched junction bases numbered 1, after V lost 2 bases and J lost 4 bases. The CDR3 extends over 14 amino acids. Per the germline V gene, CDR1 is LNHNV and CDR2 is YYDKDF (reference sequence). CDR3 sequence reads: CATSRRTGGTEAFF. Written as DNA, the CDR3 is TGTGCCACCAGCAGACGGACAGGGGGCACTGAAGCTTTCTTT.

The rearrangement uses TRBV25-1 and TRBJ1-4, with D perhaps TRBD1 (5 bases). Germline lookup yields CDR1 MGHDK and CDR2 SYGVNS. The V end was cut by 1 base, the J end by 0 bases, with 15 bases between. The CDR3 consists of 18 residues. The CDR3 region is CASSEWLPGGSTNEKLFF. The CDR3 DNA sequence: TGTGCCAGCAGTGAATGGCTACCGGGGGGATCAACTAATGAAAAACTGTTTTTT.

The gene calls are TRBV6-4 and TRBJ2-3, with TRBD1 matching over 10 bases. Per the germline V gene, CDR1 is MRHNA and CDR2 is SNTAGT. Trimming at V came to 3 bases and at J to 1 base, leaving 1 base not matched to a gene. The CDR3 totals 15 residues. The CDR3 nucleotides are TGTGCCAGCAGTGAGGGGACAGGGGGCACAGATACGCAGTATTTT. Protein product: CASSEGTGGTDTQYF.

This chain joins TRBV29-1 and TRBJ1-1; a weak D match, TRBD1 (6 bases). Germline V gene data show CDR1 as SQVTM and CDR2 as ANQGSEA. CDR3 length: 16 residues. V lost 3 bases and J 0 bases, leaving 17 bases between the germline ends. The CDR3 region is CSVDPGDRRMNTEAFF. The DNA of the CDR3 is TGCAGCGTTGATCCTGGCGACAGGCGGATGAACACTGAAGCTTTCTTT.

The V gene is TRBV5-6, the J gene TRBJ1-5; 7 nucleotides line up with TRBD1. The V segment lost 2 bases and the J segment 9 bases; nucleotides outside the gene matches: 8. This CDR3 is 14 amino acids long. CDR1 and CDR2 from the germline V gene are SGHDT and YYEEEE. CDR3 nucleotide sequence: TGTGCCAGCAGCTTCGGGGACAGCTTTGCGCCCCAGCATTTT. Translation: CASSFGDSFAPQHF.

The V gene is TRBV25-1, the J gene TRBJ2-7; 7 positions agree with TRBD2. CDR3 length: 14 amino acids. In germline, CDR1 is MGHDK, CDR2 SYGVNS. Trimming removed 7 bases from V and 5 bases from J; junction bases left unmatched: 11. The DNA of the CDR3 is TGTGCCAGCACCCCCCGCGGGGGAGATAACGAGCAGTACTTC. This sequence encodes CASTPRGGDNEQYF.

The V and J genes are TRBV25-1 and TRBJ2-1, with D perhaps TRBD2 (5 bases). Trimming pared 6 bases from V and 7 bases from J, leaving 13 bases between. CDR1 is MGHDK, CDR2 SYGVNS, per germline. CDR3 length: 13 residues. As DNA, the CDR3 is TGTGCCAGCAGAAAACCGGGGTCTAATGAGCAGTTCTTC. It codes for CASRKPGSNEQFF.

The chain uses TRBV7-9 and TRBJ1-5; TRBD1 matches at 8 bases. Germline values: CDR1 SEHNR, CDR2 FQNEAQ (reference sequence). The V gene end was trimmed by 2 bases and the J gene end by 5 bases; junction bases not matched to a gene: 2. This CDR3 contains 14 residues. The DNA of the CDR3 is TGTGCCAGCAGCTTACAGGGGGCCCATCAGCCCCAGCATTTT. Its translation: CASSLQGAHQPQHF.

The genes are TRBV6-5 and TRBJ2-7; tentatively, D is TRBD1 (6 bases). The V and J ends lost 5 bases and 0 bases respectively, with 14 bases between them. Germline-derived CDR1 and CDR2 are MNHEY and SVGAGI. The CDR3 runs to 15 residues. The CDR3 DNA reads as TGTGCCAGCAGTATATCGACAGGCCTCTCCTACGAGCAGTACTTC. Residues: CASSISTGLSYEQYF.

Worth noting for this clone: At one of its ends the junction is not consistent with the germline gene, which may arise from a read error. The V call is TRBV29-1, the J call TRBJ2-1, with 8 bases identical to TRBD2. The CDR3 loop spans 15 amino acids. Germline V CDR1 and CDR2: SQVTM, ANQGSEA. CDR3 sequence (DNA): TGCAGCGTTGGGCAGGCGGGAGGCTCCTACAATGAGCGGTTCTTC. Translation gives CSVGQAGGSYNERFF.

The chain carries TRBV25-1 and TRBJ1-1, with D uncertain. CDR1 is MGHDK, CDR2 SYGVNS, per germline. Between the trimmed V and J ends, which lost 7 bases and 1 base, there was a span of 7 bases. The length of the CDR3 is 12 residues. CDR3 DNA sequence: TGTGCCAGCACCCGAGGGAACACTGAAGCTTTCTTT. Translating it yields CASTRGNTEAFF.

The V gene is TRBV27, the J gene TRBJ2-7, with 11 positions matching TRBD1. Trimming at V came to 3 bases and at J to 4 bases, leaving 2 bases not matched to a gene. From germline, CDR1 is MNHEY and CDR2 SMNVEV (reference sequence). This CDR3 contains 14 residues. CDR3 nucleotide sequence: TGTGCCAGCAGTTTGGGACAGGGGGTGTACGAGCAGTACTTC. This encodes CASSLGQGVYEQYF.

The chain uses TRBV30 and TRBJ1-2; 7 nucleotides agree with TRBD1. V dropped 4 bases and J dropped 8; count of bases not matched to a gene: 19. The CDR3 covers 16 residues. Germline CDR1 and CDR2: GTSNPN and SVGIG (reference sequence). CDR3 loop: CAWISLGGWGSEGYTF. The CDR3, as DNA: TGTGCCTGGATCAGTTTAGGGGGCTGGGGGTCTGAGGGCTACACCTTC.